This T cell receptor beta chain derives from a study of vaccination and CD4 T cells after COVID-19 (dated by TCRdb to 2021 to 2024). Looking at the study overall: SARS-CoV-2 positivity had been established in the convalescent patients by nasal swab PCR, and mild disease was recorded in nine or ten of these patients and severe disease in one. The convalescent cohort comprised six males and four females, including two Hispanic individuals, seven Caucasians, two Asians and one multiracial person. Each participant got two doses of either the Pfizer-BioNTech BNT162b2 vaccine (n=8) or the Moderna mRNA-1273 vaccine (n=2). Post-COVID blood samples from convalescent patients were collected a median of around 100 days after diagnosis, with a range of 35 to 161 days. The time from the second vaccine dose to post-vaccine blood sampling had a median of roughly 70 days and ranged from about 14 to 241 days. Overlapping spike peptide pools from SARS-CoV-2 and from the common cold coronaviruses HCoV-NL63, HCoV-OC43 and HCoV-229E were used as culture stimuli. In control cultures, a CEFX viral epitope pool was used as positive control, an HIV-1 Nef peptide pool was used as negative control, or no peptide was added. The spike-specific CD4+ TCR repertoire was compared before and after mRNA vaccination in about nine COVID-19 convalescent patients and a handful of infection-naive healthy vaccine recipients. The paper as a whole reports these results and caveats: The median number of SARS-CoV-2-reactive clonotypes rose from around 20 after infection to roughly 38 after vaccination, but the change was not significant. In convalescent patients, a median about 86% of post-vaccine SARS-CoV-2-reactive clones were detected only after vaccination, suggesting vaccine-specific priming. Relatively few convalescent patients were included in the study, and early timepoints after natural infection were not analyzed. Nearly all vaccine-specific clones in convalescent patients (304 of 307) were mono-reactive for SARS-CoV-2 spike rather than cross-reactive with common cold coronaviruses.

V and J are truncated by 1 base and 7 bases respectively, leaving an intervening sequence of 14 bases. Reading from cysteine to phenylalanine, the CDR3 counts 13 amino acids. Of the read, only the CDR3 DNA is kept; its 39 bases are in frame from base 1. Reading the germline V gene (reference sequence) gives CDR1 DFQATT and CDR2 SNEGSKA. The meaning of the sample's treatment or condition label: roughly 10-day PBMC culture with coronavirus spike peptide pools or control peptides (ViraFEST assay). The ViraFEST assay was used in the study, in which antigen-specific T cells were expanded with peptide pools and expanded clonotypes were subsequently identified by TCR sequencing. The convalescent patients' positive SARS-CoV-2 PCR tests were from March to December 2020, which was before the Alpha, Beta and Delta variants emerged in the United States. Each well held around 2.1 million PBMCs cultured with around 9 ug/ml peptide pools in IMDM containing 5% human AB serum and roughly 9 IU/ml IL-2. On days 3 and 7, half of the culture medium was replaced with fresh IL-2-containing medium. After approximately eleven days of culture, CD4+ T cells were isolated by negative selection with the EasySep CD4+ T cell isolation kit. Ficoll-Paque Plus gradient centrifugation was used to isolate PBMCs from whole blood, and the isolated PBMCs were then either used fresh or cryopreserved at -140C. Triplicate wells were generally used for each culture condition.

The library was generated by PCR. DNA from cultured CD4+ T cells was subjected to TCR sequencing with the Oncomine TCR Beta short-read assay at the Johns Hopkins FTIC core. The QIAamp micro DNA kit was used to extract genomic DNA from the cultured CD4+ T cells. Oncomine TCR Beta libraries from cultured CD4+ T cells were pooled with unique dual indexes and sequenced on an Illumina iSeq 100. In the source study's methods: Non-productive sequences were removed, and CDR3s that did not start with C, did not end with F or W, or were shorter than 7 amino acids were discarded. The MANAFEST web application was used to identify antigen-specific clonotypes by comparing peptide-stimulated wells against reference wells and other culture wells. An FDR below 0.05, an odds ratio above 5, and a productive frequency above 0.1% in at least two of three replicate wells were required for clones to be considered positive. Cross-reactive clonotypes were defined as significantly expanded in both SARS-CoV-2 spike wells and at least one common cold coronavirus spike condition. CDR3 homology was assessed with Levenshtein distances (stringdist) and unrooted phylogenetic trees (ape) in R version 3.6.1. TCRdb handled the public reads itself, with Q25 trimming in fastp and clone calling in MiXCR, and kept productive beta chains. Each entry is one CDR3 protein sequence, shown with its most common DNA and genes. It is TCRdb's table, rather than the study itself, that gives the V and J calls and clone size. This sample holds approximately 9,500 distinct CDR3 sequences; around 30% were observed only once. The ten largest clones capture about 9.8% of the sample.

With respect to this clonotype: Its recognized antigen is unknown. No base qualities exist here, and no much larger clone lies one base off it.

The sequence links TRBV20-1 to TRBJ2-7, with TRBD1 as a weak D call on 6 bases. The sequence came from a human donor who had recovered from COVID-19. Material: CD4+ T cells from blood, cultured in vitro, obtained after SARS-CoV-2 vaccination. The DNA sequence is TGCAGTGCTAGAGTTCCGACAGGAATGGAGCAGTACTTC. This codes for CSARVPTGMEQYF.